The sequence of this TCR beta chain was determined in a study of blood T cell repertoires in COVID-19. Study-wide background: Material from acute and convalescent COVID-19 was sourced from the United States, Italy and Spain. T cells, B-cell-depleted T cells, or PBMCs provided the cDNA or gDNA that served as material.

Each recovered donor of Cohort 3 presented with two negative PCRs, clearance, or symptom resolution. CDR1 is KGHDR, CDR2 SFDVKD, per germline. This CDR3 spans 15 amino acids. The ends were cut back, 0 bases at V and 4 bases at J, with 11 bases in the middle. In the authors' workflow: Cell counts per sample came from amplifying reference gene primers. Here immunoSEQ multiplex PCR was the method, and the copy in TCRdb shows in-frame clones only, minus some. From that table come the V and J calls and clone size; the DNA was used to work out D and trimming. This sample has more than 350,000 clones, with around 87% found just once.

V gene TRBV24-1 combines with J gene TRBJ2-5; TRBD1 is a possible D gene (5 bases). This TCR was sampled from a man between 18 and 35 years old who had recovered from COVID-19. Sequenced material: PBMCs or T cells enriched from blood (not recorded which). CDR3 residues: CATSDLWQGGETQYF. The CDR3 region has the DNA TGTGCCACCAGTGATTTGTGGCAGGGTGGAGAGACCCAGTACTTC.